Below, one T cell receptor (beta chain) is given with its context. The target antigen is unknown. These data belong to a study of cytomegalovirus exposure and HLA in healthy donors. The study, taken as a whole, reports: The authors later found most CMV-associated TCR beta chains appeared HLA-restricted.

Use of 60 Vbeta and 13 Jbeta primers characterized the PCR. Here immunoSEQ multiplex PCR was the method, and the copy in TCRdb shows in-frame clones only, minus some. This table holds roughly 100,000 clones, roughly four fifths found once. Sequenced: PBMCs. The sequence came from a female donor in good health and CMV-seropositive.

The chain's CDR3 is CASSSDGLFGYGYTF. In DNA form, the CDR3 reads TGTGCCAGCAGTTCGGACGGACTTTTTGGCTATGGCTACACCTTC. The rearrangement uses TRBV27 and TRBJ1-2; D remains unclear. From germline, CDR1 is MNHEY and CDR2 SMNVEV (reference sequence). The CDR3 covers 15 residues. The ends were cut back, 4 bases at V and 4 bases at J, with 16 bases in the middle.